The 21 T cell receptor beta chains presented below share a single source sample, sequenced in a study of T cell responses to AZD1222 COVID-19 vaccine. The protocol was immunoSEQ multiplex PCR, while the TCRdb copy is restricted to in-frame clones and leaves out a portion. The sample consists of 120,000 to 150,000 clones, 85% to 95% of them appearing once. Specimen: peripheral blood, collected on day 0 of AZD1222 vaccination. The origin of the receptors is an adult in good health.

The J gene is TRBJ1-4, the V gene TRBV15, with unresolved D. V lost 5 bases and J lost 7, with 2 bases in between. Germline CDR1 and CDR2: LNHNV and YYDKDF (reference sequence). The CDR3 runs 10 residues. The CDR3 reads CATSGEKLFF. The CDR3 coding sequence is TGTGCCACCAGCGGTGAAAAACTGTTTTTT.

This sequence joins TRBV19 and TRBJ2-4; perhaps D is TRBD1 or TRBD2 (5 bases each). CDR1 is LNHDA and CDR2 is SQIVND in the germline V gene (reference sequence). V was trimmed by 4 bases and J by 1 base, leaving 23 bases between them. The CDR3 has 19 residues. CDR3 protein: CASSTHRDGDLRAKNIQYF. In nucleotides, the CDR3 is TGTGCCAGTAGTACCCACCGGGACGGAGACCTTAGGGCCAAAAACATTCAGTACTTC.

V gene TRBV2 combines with J gene TRBJ2-5, with a tentative D call TRBD2 (6 bases). The CDR3 is 14 residues long. V was pared by 8 bases and J by 5 bases, with 18 bases between. Germline CDR1 and CDR2: SNHLY and FYNNEI. The CDR3 protein is CASPSGGKSETQYF. DNA for the CDR3: TGTGCCAGCCCCTCGGGCGGGAAATCGGAGACCCAGTACTTC.

This chain uses TRBV7-8 with TRBJ1-3; possible D gene TRBD1, 5 bases. CDR3 length: 14 amino acids. In germline, CDR1 is SGHVS, CDR2 FQNEAQ. Trimming left V 3 bases short and J 4 bases short, with 10 bases between. The CDR3 loop reads CASSFSGRGNTIYF. CDR3 nucleotide sequence: TGTGCCAGCAGCTTTTCGGGGCGAGGAAACACCATATATTTT.

The chain joins TRBV12-3 or TRBV12-4 to TRBJ1-1, with D unclear. This CDR3 has 12 amino acids. V was trimmed by 5 bases and J by 1 base, leaving 5 bases between them. CDR3 sequence (DNA): TGTGCCAGCAGTCAGAGGAACACTGAAGCTTTCTTT. Translated, it gives CASSQRNTEAFF.

This clone was recorded a few times. The chain uses TRBV5-1 and TRBJ1-6; no reliable D call. Looked up from germline, CDR1 is SGHRS and CDR2 is YFSETQ. This CDR3 has 14 residues. The ends were cut back, 1 base at V and 7 bases at J, with 9 bases in the middle. This chain's CDR3 is CASSLQESNSPLHF. CDR3 bases: TGCGCCAGCAGCTTGCAGGAGAGCAATTCACCCCTCCACTTT.

This rearrangement joins TRBV4-2 to TRBJ1-2, with 7 bases lining up with TRBD1. This CDR3 spans 14 amino acids. Germline V gene sequence: CDR1 LGHNA, CDR2 YNFKEQ. V lost 4 bases to trimming and J lost 8 bases; unmatched junction nucleotides: 10. CDR3 in DNA: TGTGCCAGCAGCCTTAACCCCGGGACAGAAGGCTACACCTTC. This codes for CASSLNPGTEGYTF.

Written as DNA, the CDR3 is TGCGCCAGCACCTTAGACAGGGCGTTGGCTGAAGCTTTCTTT. This gives the protein CASTLDRALAEAFF. V usage is TRBV4-1 and J usage is TRBJ1-1, with 7 bases aligning to TRBD1. V shed 7 bases, J shed 6 bases, and the junction held 11 bases outside the gene matches. This CDR3 is 14 amino acids long. Looked up from germline, CDR1 is MGHRA and CDR2 is YSYEKL.

The CDR3 region is CASSYSFRQNYGYTF. CDR3 in DNA: TGTGCCAGCAGTTACTCGTTCCGGCAGAACTATGGCTACACCTTC. The gene calls are TRBV6-5 and TRBJ1-2; the D is unclear. V lost 0 bases, J lost 2 bases, and 10 bases lay in between. CDR3 size: 15 residues. Germline V gene data show CDR1 as MNHEY and CDR2 as SVGAGI.

The chain employs TRBV27 and TRBJ2-7; D ambiguous. CDR1 is MNHEY and CDR2 is SMNVEV in the germline V gene (reference sequence). V was shortened by 2 bases and J by 4 bases, with 9 bases between the two germline ends. The CDR3 runs 13 residues. CDR3 in amino acids: CASSLREEYEQYF. CDR3 coding DNA: TGTGCCAGCAGTTTAAGGGAAGAGTACGAGCAGTACTTC.

The CDR3 sequence: CANKRAGLNTEAFF. As DNA, the CDR3 is TGTGCCAATAAGCGTGCAGGGCTGAACACTGAAGCTTTCTTT. The chain couples TRBV28 to TRBJ1-1; weak D call: TRBD1 (5 bases). The CDR3 is 14 amino acids. The germline V gene has CDR1 MDHEN and CDR2 SYDVKM. V gave up 10 bases and J gave up 0 bases, with 15 bases separating them.

The chain links TRBV15 to TRBJ2-1; the D gene is possibly TRBD1 (6 bases). The CDR3 totals 16 residues. The V gene lost 0 bases and the J gene lost 6 bases, with 15 bases spanning the gap. Germline V gives CDR1 LNHNV, CDR2 YYDKDF (reference sequence). CDR3 sequence (DNA): TGTGCCACCAGCAGAGATCAGGGGCCAGTATCCAATGAGCAGTTCTTC. This gives the protein CATSRDQGPVSNEQFF.

The chain uses TRBV12-3 or TRBV12-4 and TRBJ2-1; a possible D gene is TRBD1 (5 bases). V lost 3 bases to trimming and J lost 9 bases, with 12 bases between them. This CDR3 is 13 amino acids long. The CDR3 is CASSFDGQGEQFF. The CDR3 DNA is TGTGCCAGCAGTTTCGACGGACAAGGTGAGCAGTTCTTC.

The rearrangement links TRBV11-2 to TRBJ2-1; possibly TRBD1 for D (5 bases). The V end was cut by 3 bases, the J end by 6 bases, with 12 bases between. The CDR3 is 14 amino acids. Germline V CDR1 and CDR2: SGHAT, FQNNGV. The CDR3 DNA reads TGTGCCAGCAGCTTGCAGACCACAGGCAATGAGCAGTTCTTC. Translation: CASSLQTTGNEQFF.

The chain couples TRBV7-2 to TRBJ2-5; D not resolved. Germline V CDR1 and CDR2: SGHTA, FQGNSA. The CDR3 has 14 residues. Trimming removed 1 base at V and 1 base at J, with 7 bases between. The CDR3 protein is CASSLDPIQETQYF. CDR3 sequence (DNA): TGTGCCAGCAGCTTAGATCCAATCCAAGAGACCCAGTACTTC.

The chain uses TRBV4-1 and TRBJ2-1, with D possibly being TRBD2 (5 bases). V was pared by 1 base and J by 8 bases, with 21 bases between. This CDR3 contains 17 residues. The V gene's germline CDR1 is MGHRA and CDR2 YSYEKL. CDR3 amino acids: CASSQAFGGLVVDEQFF. The CDR3 DNA reads TGCGCCAGCAGCCAAGCCTTTGGCGGGCTAGTTGTGGATGAGCAGTTCTTC.

This chain links TRBV9 with TRBJ1-1; D is unclear. This CDR3 has 13 residues. CDR1 is SGDLS, CDR2 YYNGEE, per germline. V shed 5 bases and J shed 0 bases, with 8 bases lying between them. CDR3 region: CASSSSLNTEAFF. CDR3 nucleotide sequence: TGTGCCAGCAGTTCAAGCTTGAACACTGAAGCTTTCTTT.

The chain has TRBV7-3 and TRBJ2-5; possibly TRBD1 for D (5 bases). Germline V lookup: CDR1 SGHTA, CDR2 FQGTGA. CDR3 size: 15 residues. With 1 base removed from V and 1 base from J, the gap between germline ends came to 10 bases. CDR3 DNA sequence: TGTGCCAGCAGCTTAAACCAGGGAACCCAAGAGACCCAGTACTTC. This gives the protein CASSLNQGTQETQYF.

The chain carries TRBV19 and TRBJ1-1; D is perhaps TRBD1 (5 bases). V lost 10 bases and J 1 base, leaving 22 bases between the germline ends. Per the germline V gene, CDR1 is LNHDA and CDR2 is SQIVND (reference sequence). This CDR3 comprises 16 residues. CDR3 sequence reads: CATTQLGGAGNTEAFF. Here the CDR3 DNA reads TGTGCCACTACACAGCTCGGAGGGGCTGGGAACACTGAAGCTTTCTTT.

V gene TRBV6-1 combines with J gene TRBJ2-7; tentatively, D is TRBD2 (6 bases). The CDR3 is 16 residues long. Germline-derived CDR1 and CDR2 are MNHNS and SASEGT. Trimming removed 3 bases from V and 4 bases from J, with 19 bases in between. CDR3 sequence: CASSEGVEGSWYEQYF. The CDR3 DNA reads as TGTGCCAGCAGTGAGGGGGTGGAGGGGTCATGGTACGAGCAGTACTTC.

V is TRBV18 and J is TRBJ1-5; tentatively, D is TRBD1 (6 bases). From germline, CDR1 is KGHSH and CDR2 LQKENI. V was clipped by 0 bases and J by 4 bases, with 13 bases between them. The CDR3 runs 16 residues. DNA of the CDR3: TGTGCCAGCTCACCACCTTCTCCGGGACAAAATCAGCCCCAGCATTTT. It codes for CASSPPSPGQNQPQHF.